These 13 T cell receptor beta chains were sequenced from one sample in a study of vaccination effects on CD4 cells after COVID-19. TCRdb keeps only in-frame clones here, not all; method: immunoSEQ multiplex PCR. This sample yields 15,000 to 20,000 clones, of which about 75% are seen a single time; approximately 17% belongs to the top ten. For these TCRs, the target antigens are not known. Antigen-specific CD4+ T cell clonotypes were called by their expansion after viral peptide-pool culture in ViraFEST. Culture lasted 10 days before CD4+ T cell isolation. Participants got two doses of BNT162b2 or mRNA-1273 vaccine. Source: CD4+ T cells from PBMCs cultured with HCoV-NL63 spike peptides, taken after COVID-19 vaccination. These receptors came from a human donor who received a COVID-19 vaccine.

V usage is TRBV9 and J usage is TRBJ2-7; TRBD1 is a possible D gene (5 bases). The CDR3 runs 13 residues. V was shortened by 2 bases and J by 6 bases, with 12 bases between the two germline ends. CDR1 SGDLS and CDR2 YYNGEE come from the germline V gene. CDR3 bases: TGTGCCAGCAGCGTTCAGGGTTCGGGCGAGCAGTACTTC. Translated, it gives CASSVQGSGEQYF.

The chain joins TRBV2 to TRBJ1-1; 8 bases fit TRBD1. There are 15 residues in the CDR3. CDR1 is SNHLY and CDR2 is FYNNEI in the germline V gene. The junction had 10 bases not matched to a gene; V was cut back by 5 bases and J by 5 bases. The CDR3 region is CASSTRDRSGTEAFF. The CDR3 nucleotides are TGTGCCAGCAGTACCCGGGACAGGTCAGGGACTGAAGCTTTCTTT.

The V call is TRBV7-9, the J call TRBJ1-1; D not resolved. In germline, CDR1 is SEHNR, CDR2 FQNEAQ (reference sequence). This CDR3 region has 13 residues. Trimming pared 4 bases from V and 3 bases from J, leaving 9 bases between. CDR3 DNA sequence: TGTGCCAGCAGCTCGGTGGGGTACACTGAAGCTTTCTTT. It encodes CASSSVGYTEAFF.

This sequence joins TRBV10-3 and TRBJ1-2, with 7 bases that match TRBD1. The germline V gene has CDR1 ENHRY and CDR2 SYGVKD. The CDR3 loop spans 13 amino acids. Trimming removed 5 bases from V and 5 bases from J; junction bases left unmatched: 5. CDR3: CAISPDRPYGYTF. In DNA form, the CDR3 reads TGTGCCATCAGTCCGGACAGGCCTTATGGCTACACCTTC.

The CDR3 protein is CASSNSGRGYTF. The CDR3 coding sequence is TGTGCCAGCAGCAACAGTGGTCGAGGCTACACCTTC. V gene TRBV12-3 or TRBV12-4 combines with J gene TRBJ1-2; no firm D call. V was pared by 6 bases and J by 8 bases, with 13 bases between. The CDR3 spans 12 residues.

V gene TRBV7-7 combines with J gene TRBJ1-3, with D maybe TRBD1 (6 bases). The length of the CDR3 is 15 residues. Germline V CDR1 and CDR2: SSHAT, FNYEAQ (reference sequence). CDR3 in amino acids: CATGGPQGSGNTIYF. The CDR3 DNA reads as TGTGCTACCGGGGGGCCACAGGGCTCTGGAAACACCATATATTTT.

The V call is TRBV6-6, the J call TRBJ1-1, with 8 nucleotides matching TRBD1. This CDR3 has 20 amino acids. The V segment lost 6 bases and the J segment 1 base; nucleotides outside the gene matches: 22. Germline V gene lookup returns CDR1 MNHNY and CDR2 SVGAGI (reference sequence). The CDR3 sequence: CASSHRPWGGGQGQNTEAFF. CDR3 DNA sequence: TGTGCCAGCAGCCATCGACCATGGGGTGGTGGACAGGGACAGAACACTGAAGCTTTCTTT.

The chain couples TRBV6-1 to TRBJ1-4, with no clear D. V was trimmed by 4 bases and J by 2 bases, leaving 20 bases between them. CDR1 and CDR2 from the germline V gene are MNHNS and SASEGT. The CDR3 totals 18 residues. The CDR3 nucleotides are TGTGCCAGCAGTGTTAAGGGAAACGGCGCCGGGACTAATGAAAAACTGTTTTTT. As protein: CASSVKGNGAGTNEKLFF.

The rearrangement joins TRBV5-1 to TRBJ2-7; the D gene is possibly TRBD1 (6 bases). CDR3 length: 15 amino acids. Germline CDR1 is SGHRS and CDR2 is YFSETQ. With 3 bases removed from V and 3 bases from J, the gap between germline ends came to 16 bases. CDR3 sequence (DNA): TGCGCCAGCAGCTCGATAAAGGGGGTGTACTACGAGCAGTACTTC. Translation: CASSSIKGVYYEQYF.

This clone was counted only a few times. The rearrangement joins TRBV6-2 or TRBV6-3 to TRBJ2-7, with a possible D match to TRBD2 (5 bases). The CDR3 runs to 14 residues. CDR1 is MNHEY, CDR2 SVGEGT, per germline. Trimming took 5 bases from V and 3 from J, leaving 14 bases between them. CDR3 residues: CASSQDLALYEQYF. CDR3 bases: TGTGCCAGCAGTCAGGACTTAGCCCTCTACGAGCAGTACTTC.

The V gene is TRBV7-9, the J gene TRBJ1-6; D uncertain. Germline V gene data show CDR1 as SEHNR and CDR2 as FQNEAQ (reference sequence). The CDR3 is made up of 14 amino acids. V was clipped by 5 bases and J by 4 bases, with 9 bases between them. The DNA for the CDR3 is TGTGCCAGCAGCATTGAGCAGTATAATTCACCCCTCCACTTT. Translated, it gives CASSIEQYNSPLHF.

The rearrangement joins TRBV29-1 to TRBJ2-3; TRBD2 is a possible D gene (7 bases). The CDR3 runs 14 residues. Germline V lookup: CDR1 SQVTM, CDR2 ANQGSEA. The V end lost 3 bases, the J end lost 1 base, and 11 bases lay between the germline ends. CDR3 nucleotide sequence: TGCAGCGTTGAGCGGGGGCTTGGCACAGATACGCAGTATTTT. It yields the protein CSVERGLGTDTQYF.

This clone was recorded a few times. The chain combines TRBV6-1 with TRBJ1-1; the D gene is possibly TRBD1 (5 bases). V was cut by 2 bases and J by 4 bases, with 14 bases left in between. Germline CDR1 MNHNS, CDR2 SASEGT. This CDR3 comprises 15 residues. CDR3 residues: CASSEYERGGTEAFF. CDR3 sequence (DNA): TGTGCCAGCAGTGAATACGAGCGGGGGGGCACTGAAGCTTTCTTT.